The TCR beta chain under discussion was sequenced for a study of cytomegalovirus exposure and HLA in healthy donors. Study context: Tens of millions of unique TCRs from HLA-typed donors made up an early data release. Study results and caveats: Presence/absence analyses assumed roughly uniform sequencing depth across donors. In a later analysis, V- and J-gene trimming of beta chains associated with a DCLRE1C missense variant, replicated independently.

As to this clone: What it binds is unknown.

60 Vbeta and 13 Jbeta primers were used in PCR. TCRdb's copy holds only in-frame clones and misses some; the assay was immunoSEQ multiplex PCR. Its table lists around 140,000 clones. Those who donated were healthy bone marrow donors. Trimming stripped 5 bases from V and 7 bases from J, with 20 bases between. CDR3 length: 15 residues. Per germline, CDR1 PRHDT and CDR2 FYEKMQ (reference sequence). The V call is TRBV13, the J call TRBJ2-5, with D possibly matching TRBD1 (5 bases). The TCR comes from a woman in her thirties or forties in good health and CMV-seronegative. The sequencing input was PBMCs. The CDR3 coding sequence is TGTGCCAGCAGCCCCGCCCCAGGGCTCCCGGGGACCCAGTACTTC. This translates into CASSPAPGLPGTQYF.